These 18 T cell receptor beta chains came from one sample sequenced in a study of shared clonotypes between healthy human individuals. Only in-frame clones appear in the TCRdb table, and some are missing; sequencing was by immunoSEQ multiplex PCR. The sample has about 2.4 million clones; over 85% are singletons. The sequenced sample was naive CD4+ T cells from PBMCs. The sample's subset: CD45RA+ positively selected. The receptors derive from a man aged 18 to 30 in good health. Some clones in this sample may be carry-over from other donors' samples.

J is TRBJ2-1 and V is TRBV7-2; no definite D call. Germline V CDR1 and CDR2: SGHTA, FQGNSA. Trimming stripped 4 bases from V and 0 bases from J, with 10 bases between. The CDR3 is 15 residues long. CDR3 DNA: TGTGCCAGCAGCTGGGCTACCAGCTCCTACAATGAGCAGTTCTTC. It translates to CASSWATSSYNEQFF. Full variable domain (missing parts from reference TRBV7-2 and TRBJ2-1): GAGVSQSPSNKVTEKGKDVELRCDPISGHTALYWYRQSLGQGLEFLIYFQGNSAPDKSGLPSDRFSAERTGGSVSTLTIQRTQQEDSAVYLCASSWATSSYNEQFFGPGTRLTVL.

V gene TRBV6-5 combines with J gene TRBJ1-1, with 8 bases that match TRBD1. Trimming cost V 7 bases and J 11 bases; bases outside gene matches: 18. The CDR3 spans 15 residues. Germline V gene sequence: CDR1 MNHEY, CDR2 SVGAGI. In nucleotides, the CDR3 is TGTGCCAGCACCAGGGCAGGGGGCGCGCCTCGTGGGGCTTTCTTT. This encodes CASTRAGGAPRGAFF.

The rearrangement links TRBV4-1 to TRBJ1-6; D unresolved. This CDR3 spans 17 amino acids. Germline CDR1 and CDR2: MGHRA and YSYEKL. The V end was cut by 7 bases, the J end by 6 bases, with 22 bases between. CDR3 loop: CASKNPGRGSGNSPLHF. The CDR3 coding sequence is TGCGCCAGCAAAAATCCGGGCCGAGGATCGGGTAATTCACCCCTCCACTTT.

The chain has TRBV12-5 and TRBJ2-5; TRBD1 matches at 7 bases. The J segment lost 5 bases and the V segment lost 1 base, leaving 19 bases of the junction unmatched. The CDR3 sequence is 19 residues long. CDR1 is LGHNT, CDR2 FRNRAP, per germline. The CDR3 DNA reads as TGTGCTAGTGGTTTGGACCTACTTCTAACAGGGGTTTTTCGGGAGACCCAGTACTTC. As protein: CASGLDLLLTGVFRETQYF.

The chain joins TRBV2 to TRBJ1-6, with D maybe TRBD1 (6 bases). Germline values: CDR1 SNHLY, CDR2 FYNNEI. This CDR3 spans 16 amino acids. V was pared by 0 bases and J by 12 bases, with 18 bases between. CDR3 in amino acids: CASSEAGTLTGGPLHF. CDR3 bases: TGTGCCAGCAGTGAAGCAGGGACACTCACTGGTGGACCCCTCCACTTT.

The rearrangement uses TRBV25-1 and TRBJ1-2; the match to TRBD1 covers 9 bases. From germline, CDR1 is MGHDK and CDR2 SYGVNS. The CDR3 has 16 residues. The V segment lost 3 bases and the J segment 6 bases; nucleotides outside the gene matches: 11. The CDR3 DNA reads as TGTGCCAGCAGTGAGGCCCCTGTACAGGGGGCCAATGGCTACACCTTC. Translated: CASSEAPVQGANGYTF.

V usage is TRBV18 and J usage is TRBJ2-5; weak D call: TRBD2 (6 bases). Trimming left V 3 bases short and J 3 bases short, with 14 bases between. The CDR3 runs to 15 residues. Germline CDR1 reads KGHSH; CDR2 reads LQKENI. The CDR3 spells CASSPPRAGKETQYF. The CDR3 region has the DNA TGTGCCAGCTCACCTCCCCGGGCGGGAAAAGAGACCCAGTACTTC.

The chain's CDR3 is CASSISADGNTIYF. The DNA of the CDR3 is TGTGCCAGTAGTATTAGTGCCGATGGAAACACCATATATTTT. The chain joins TRBV19 to TRBJ1-3; D is ambiguous. The germline V and J ends were trimmed by 3 bases and 3 bases, with 9 bases remaining between them. The CDR3 runs to 14 residues. The germline gives CDR1 LNHDA, CDR2 SQIVND (reference sequence).

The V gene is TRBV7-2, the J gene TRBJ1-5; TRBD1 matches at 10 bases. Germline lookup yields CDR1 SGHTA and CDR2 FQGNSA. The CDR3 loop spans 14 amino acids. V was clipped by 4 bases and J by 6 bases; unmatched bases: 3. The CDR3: CASSSTGGAQPQHF. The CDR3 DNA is TGTGCCAGCAGCTCGACAGGGGGCGCTCAGCCCCAGCATTTT.

The CDR3, as DNA: TGTGCCAGCACCCCCCGTCCAGGCTCAACCTACGAGCAGTACTTC. Translating it yields CASTPRPGSTYEQYF. The V gene is TRBV27, the J gene TRBJ2-7, with unresolved D. V lost 7 bases and J 2 bases, leaving 18 bases between the germline ends. The V gene's germline CDR1 is MNHEY and CDR2 SMNVEV (reference sequence). This CDR3 contains 15 residues.

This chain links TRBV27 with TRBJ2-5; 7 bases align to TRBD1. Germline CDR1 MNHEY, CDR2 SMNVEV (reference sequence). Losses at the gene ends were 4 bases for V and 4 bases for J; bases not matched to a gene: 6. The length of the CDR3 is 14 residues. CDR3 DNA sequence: TGTGCCAGCAGTTCCCTTACAGGGGCAGAGACCCAGTACTTC. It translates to CASSSLTGAETQYF.

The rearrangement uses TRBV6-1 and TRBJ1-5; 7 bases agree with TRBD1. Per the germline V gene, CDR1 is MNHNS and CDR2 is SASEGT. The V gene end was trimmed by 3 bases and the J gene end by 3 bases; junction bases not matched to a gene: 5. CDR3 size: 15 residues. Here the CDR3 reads CASSDQTGINQPQHF. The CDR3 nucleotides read TGTGCCAGCAGTGACCAGACAGGGATCAATCAGCCCCAGCATTTT.

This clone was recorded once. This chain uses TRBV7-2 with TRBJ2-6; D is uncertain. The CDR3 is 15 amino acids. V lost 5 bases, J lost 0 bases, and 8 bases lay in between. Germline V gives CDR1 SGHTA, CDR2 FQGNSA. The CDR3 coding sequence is TGTGCCAGCAGCATGGGCCGCTCTGGGGCCAACGTCCTGACTTTC. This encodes CASSMGRSGANVLTF.

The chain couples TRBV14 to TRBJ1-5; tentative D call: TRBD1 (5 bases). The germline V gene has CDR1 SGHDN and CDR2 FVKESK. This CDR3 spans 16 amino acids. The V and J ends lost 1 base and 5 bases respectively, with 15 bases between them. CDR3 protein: CASSQGEGYVYQPQHF. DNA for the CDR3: TGTGCCAGCAGCCAAGGAGAGGGGTATGTTTATCAGCCCCAGCATTTT.

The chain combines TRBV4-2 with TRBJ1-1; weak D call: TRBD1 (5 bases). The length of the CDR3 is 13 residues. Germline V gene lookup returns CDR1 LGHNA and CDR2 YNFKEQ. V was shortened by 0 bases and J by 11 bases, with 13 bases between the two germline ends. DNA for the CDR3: TGTGCCAGCAGCCAAGAGTCTCCAGGGAGCGCTTTCTTT. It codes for CASSQESPGSAFF.

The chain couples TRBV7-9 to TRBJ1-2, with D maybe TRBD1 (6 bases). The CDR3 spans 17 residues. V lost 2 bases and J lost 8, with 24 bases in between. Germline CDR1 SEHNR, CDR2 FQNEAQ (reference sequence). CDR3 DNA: TGTGCCAGCAGCTTAAGCGTACAGGGATCCCCTCAAGGAGGCTACACCTTC. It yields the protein CASSLSVQGSPQGGYTF.

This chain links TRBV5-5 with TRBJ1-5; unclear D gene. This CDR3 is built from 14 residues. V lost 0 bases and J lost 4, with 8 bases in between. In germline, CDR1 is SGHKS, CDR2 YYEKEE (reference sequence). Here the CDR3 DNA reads TGTGCCAGCAGCTTGGACAGAGTAAATCAGCCCCAGCATTTT. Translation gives CASSLDRVNQPQHF.

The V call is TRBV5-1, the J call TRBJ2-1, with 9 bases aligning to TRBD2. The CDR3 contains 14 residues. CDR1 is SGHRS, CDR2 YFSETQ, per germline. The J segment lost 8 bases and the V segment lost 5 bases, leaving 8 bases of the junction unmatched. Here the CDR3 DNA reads TGCGCCAGCAGTTCGCGGGAGGGCCAGGATGAGCAGTTCTTC. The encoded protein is CASSSREGQDEQFF.